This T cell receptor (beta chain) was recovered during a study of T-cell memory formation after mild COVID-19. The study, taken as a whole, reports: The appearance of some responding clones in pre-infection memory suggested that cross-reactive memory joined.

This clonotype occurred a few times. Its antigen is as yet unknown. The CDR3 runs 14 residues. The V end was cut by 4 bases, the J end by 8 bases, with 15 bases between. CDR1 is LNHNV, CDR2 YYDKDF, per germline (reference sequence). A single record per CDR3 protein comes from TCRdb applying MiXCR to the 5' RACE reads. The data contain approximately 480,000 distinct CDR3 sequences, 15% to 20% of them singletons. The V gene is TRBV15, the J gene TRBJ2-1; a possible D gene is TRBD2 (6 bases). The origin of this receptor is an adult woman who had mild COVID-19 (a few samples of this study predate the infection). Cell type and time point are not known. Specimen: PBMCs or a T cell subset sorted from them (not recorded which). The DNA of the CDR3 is TGTGCCACCAGCAAGGGAGGTGCGGGCGATGAGCAGTTCTTC. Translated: CATSKGGAGDEQFF.